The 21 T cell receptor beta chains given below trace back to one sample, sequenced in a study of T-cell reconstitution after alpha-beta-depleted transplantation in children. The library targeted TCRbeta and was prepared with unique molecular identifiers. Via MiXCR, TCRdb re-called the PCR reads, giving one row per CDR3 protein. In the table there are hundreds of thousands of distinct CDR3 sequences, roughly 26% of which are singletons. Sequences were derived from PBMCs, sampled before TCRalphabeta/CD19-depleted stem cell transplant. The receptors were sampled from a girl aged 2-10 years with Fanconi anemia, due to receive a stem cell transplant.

This CDR3 reads CASSSQGIASYGYTF. The CDR3 DNA is TGTGCCAGCAGTTCGCAGGGAATAGCCTCCTATGGCTACACCTTC. V usage is TRBV12-3 or TRBV12-4 and J usage is TRBJ1-2, with TRBD1 as a possible D gene (5 bases). The germline V and J ends were trimmed by 4 bases and 4 bases, with 16 bases remaining between them. The CDR3 runs to 15 residues.

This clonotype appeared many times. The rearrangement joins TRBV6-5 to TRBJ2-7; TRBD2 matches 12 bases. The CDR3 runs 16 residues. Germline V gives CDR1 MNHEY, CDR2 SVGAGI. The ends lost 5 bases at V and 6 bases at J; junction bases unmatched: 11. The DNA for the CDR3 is TGTGCCAGCAGTCACCTAGCGGGGGGGCCGGGAATCGAGCAGTACTTC. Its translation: CASSHLAGGPGIEQYF.

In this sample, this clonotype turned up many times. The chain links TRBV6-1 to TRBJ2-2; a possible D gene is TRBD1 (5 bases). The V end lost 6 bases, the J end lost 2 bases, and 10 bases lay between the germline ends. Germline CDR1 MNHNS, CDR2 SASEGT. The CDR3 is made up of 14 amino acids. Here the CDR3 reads CASRDQGNTGELFF. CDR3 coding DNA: TGTGCCAGCAGGGACCAGGGTAACACCGGGGAGCTGTTTTTT.

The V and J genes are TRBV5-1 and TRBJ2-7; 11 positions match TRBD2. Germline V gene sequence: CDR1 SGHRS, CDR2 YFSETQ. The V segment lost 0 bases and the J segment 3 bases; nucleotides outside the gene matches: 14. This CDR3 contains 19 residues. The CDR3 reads CASSLALPYSGRDDYEQYF. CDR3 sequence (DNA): TGCGCCAGCAGCTTGGCGCTCCCATATAGCGGGAGGGACGACTACGAGCAGTACTTC.

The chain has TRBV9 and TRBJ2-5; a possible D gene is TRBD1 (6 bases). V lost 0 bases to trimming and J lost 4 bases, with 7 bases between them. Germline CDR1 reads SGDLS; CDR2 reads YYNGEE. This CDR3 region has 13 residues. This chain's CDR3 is CASSVEDRETQYF. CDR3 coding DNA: TGTGCCAGCAGCGTAGAGGACAGAGAGACCCAGTACTTC.

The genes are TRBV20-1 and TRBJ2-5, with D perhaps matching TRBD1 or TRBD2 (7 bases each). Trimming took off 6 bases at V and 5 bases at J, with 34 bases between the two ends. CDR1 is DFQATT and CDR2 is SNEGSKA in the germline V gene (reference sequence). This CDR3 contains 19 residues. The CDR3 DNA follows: TGCAGTGCCTCAACGGGGCCATACCGTCCACAGGGGCGGGAGGAGACCCAGTACTTC. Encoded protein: CSASTGPYRPQGREETQYF.

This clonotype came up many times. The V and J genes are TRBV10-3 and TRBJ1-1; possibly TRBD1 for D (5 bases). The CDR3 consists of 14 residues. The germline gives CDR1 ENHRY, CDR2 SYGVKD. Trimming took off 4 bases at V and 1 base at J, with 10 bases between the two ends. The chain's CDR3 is CAISGGSGNTEAFF. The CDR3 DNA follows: TGTGCCATCAGTGGGGGGAGTGGGAACACTGAAGCTTTCTTT.

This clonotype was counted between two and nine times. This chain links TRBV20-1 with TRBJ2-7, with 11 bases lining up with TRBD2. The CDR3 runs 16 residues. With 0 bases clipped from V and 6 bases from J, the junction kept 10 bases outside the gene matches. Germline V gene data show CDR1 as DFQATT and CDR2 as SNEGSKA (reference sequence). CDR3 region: CSARDSSGGWASEQYF. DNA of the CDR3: TGCAGTGCTAGAGATTCTAGCGGGGGGTGGGCATCCGAGCAGTACTTC.

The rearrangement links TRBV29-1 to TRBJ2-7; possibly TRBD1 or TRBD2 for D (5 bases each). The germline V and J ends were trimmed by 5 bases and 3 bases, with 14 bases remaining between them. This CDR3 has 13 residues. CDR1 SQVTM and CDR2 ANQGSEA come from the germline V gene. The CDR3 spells CSVRGQGDYEQYF. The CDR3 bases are TGCAGCGTTAGAGGGCAGGGAGACTACGAGCAGTACTTC.

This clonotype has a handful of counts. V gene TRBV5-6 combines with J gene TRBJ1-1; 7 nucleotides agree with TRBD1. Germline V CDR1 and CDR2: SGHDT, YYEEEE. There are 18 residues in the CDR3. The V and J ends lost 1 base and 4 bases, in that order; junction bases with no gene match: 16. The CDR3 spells CASSLWEQGILMGTEAFF. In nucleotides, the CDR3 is TGTGCCAGCAGCTTGTGGGAACAGGGGATCTTGATGGGCACTGAAGCTTTCTTT.

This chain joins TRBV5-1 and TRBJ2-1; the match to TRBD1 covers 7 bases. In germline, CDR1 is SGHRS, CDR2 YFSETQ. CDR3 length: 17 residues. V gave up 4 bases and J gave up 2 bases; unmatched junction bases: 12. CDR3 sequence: CASSPTGDAVTYNEQFF. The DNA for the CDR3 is TGCGCCAGCAGCCCAACAGGGGACGCCGTTACCTACAATGAGCAGTTCTTC.

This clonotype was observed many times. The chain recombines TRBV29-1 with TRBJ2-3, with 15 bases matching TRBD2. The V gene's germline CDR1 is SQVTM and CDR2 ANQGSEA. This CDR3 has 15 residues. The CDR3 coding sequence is TGCAGTGAGAATTCGGGACTAGCGGGAGGAGGTGGGCAGTATTTT. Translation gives CSENSGLAGGGGQYF.

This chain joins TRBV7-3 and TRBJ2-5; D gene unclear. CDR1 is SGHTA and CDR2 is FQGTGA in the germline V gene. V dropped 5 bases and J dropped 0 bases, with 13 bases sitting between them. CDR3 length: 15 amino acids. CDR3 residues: CASSLRALYQETQYF. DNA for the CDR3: TGTGCCAGCAGCCTAAGGGCGCTGTACCAAGAGACCCAGTACTTC.

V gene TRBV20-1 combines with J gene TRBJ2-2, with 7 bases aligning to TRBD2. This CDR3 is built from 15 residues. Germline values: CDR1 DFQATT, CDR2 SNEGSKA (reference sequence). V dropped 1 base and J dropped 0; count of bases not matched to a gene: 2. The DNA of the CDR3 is TGCAGTGCTAGAGGGCTAGCGGCGAACACCGGGGAGCTGTTTTTT. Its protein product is CSARGLAANTGELFF.

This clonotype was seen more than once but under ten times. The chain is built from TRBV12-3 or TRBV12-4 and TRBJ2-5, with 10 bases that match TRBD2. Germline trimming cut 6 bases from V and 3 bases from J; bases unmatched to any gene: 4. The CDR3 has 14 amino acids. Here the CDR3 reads CASSLSGRKETQYF. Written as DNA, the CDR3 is TGTGCCAGCAGCCTTAGCGGGAGGAAAGAGACCCAGTACTTC.

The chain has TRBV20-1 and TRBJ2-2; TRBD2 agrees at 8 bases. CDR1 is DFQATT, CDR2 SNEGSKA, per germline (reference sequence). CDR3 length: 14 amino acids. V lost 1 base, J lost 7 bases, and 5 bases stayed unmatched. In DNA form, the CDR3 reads TGCAGTGCTAGAGCTTGCGGGGGGAACGGGGAGCTGTTTTTT. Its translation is CSARACGGNGELFF.

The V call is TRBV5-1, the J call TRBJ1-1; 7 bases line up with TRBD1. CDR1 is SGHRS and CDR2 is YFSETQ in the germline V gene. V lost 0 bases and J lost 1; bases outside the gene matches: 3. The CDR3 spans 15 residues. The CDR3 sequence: CASSLEGTANTEAFF. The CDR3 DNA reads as TGCGCCAGCAGCTTGGAAGGGACAGCGAACACTGAAGCTTTCTTT.

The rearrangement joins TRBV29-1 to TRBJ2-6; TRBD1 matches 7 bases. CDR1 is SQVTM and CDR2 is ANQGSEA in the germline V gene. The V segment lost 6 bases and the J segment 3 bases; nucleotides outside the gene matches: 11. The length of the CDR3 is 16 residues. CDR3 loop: CSVRAKTGNGANVLTF. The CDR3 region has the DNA TGCAGCGTGAGGGCCAAGACAGGGAATGGGGCCAACGTCCTGACTTTC.

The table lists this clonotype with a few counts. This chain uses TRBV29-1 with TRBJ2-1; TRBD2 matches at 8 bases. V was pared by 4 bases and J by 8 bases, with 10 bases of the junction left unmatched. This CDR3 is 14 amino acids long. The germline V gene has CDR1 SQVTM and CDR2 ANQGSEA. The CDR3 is CSVGVTSASYEQFF. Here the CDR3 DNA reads TGCAGCGTTGGCGTGACTAGCGCGTCGTATGAGCAGTTCTTC.

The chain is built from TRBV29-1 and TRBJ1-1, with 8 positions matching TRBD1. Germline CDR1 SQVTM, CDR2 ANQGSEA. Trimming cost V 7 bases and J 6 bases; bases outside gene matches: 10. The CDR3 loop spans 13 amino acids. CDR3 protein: CSGRDRNRAEAFF. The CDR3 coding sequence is TGCAGCGGCAGGGACAGGAATAGGGCTGAAGCTTTCTTT.

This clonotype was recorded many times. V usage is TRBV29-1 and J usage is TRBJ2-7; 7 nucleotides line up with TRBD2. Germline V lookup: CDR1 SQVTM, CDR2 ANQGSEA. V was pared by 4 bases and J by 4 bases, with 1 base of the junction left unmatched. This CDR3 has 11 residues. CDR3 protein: CSVAGGYEQYF. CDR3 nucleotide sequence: TGCAGCGTTGCGGGGGGATACGAGCAGTACTTC.